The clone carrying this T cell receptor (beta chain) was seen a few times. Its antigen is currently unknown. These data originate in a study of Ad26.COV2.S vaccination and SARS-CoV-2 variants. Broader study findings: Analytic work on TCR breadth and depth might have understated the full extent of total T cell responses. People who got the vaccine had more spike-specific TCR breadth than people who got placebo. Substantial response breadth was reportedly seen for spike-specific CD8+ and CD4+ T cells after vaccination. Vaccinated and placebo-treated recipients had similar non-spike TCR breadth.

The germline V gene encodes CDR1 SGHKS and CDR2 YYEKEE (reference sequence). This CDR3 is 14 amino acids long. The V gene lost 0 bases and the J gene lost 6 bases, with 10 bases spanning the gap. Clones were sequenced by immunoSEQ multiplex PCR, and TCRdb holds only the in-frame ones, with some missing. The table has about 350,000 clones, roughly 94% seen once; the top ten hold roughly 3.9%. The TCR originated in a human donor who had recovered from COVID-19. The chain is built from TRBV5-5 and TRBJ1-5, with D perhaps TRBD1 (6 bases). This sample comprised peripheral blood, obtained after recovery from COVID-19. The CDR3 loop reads CASSLEQGPQPQHF. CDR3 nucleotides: TGTGCCAGCAGCTTGGAACAGGGTCCTCAGCCCCAGCATTTT.